The clone carrying this T cell receptor beta chain was seen a single time. V was cut by 2 bases and J by 4 bases, with 11 bases left in between. Germline CDR1 SGHVS, CDR2 FQNEAQ. The CDR3 is 14 residues long. The data belong to a study of blood T cell repertoires in COVID-19. Study at large: T cells, B-cell-depleted T cells, or PBMCs provided the cDNA or gDNA that served as material.

As originally analysed: Reference gene primer amplification in the assay estimated nucleated cell counts. Using immunoSEQ multiplex PCR, the repertoire was profiled, and TCRdb retains in-frame clones only, with some absent. V and J calls and clone size are as listed in that table; D and trimming were resolved from the DNA. This table holds some 40,000 clones, around 90% found once. The rearrangement uses TRBV7-8 and TRBJ1-1; D unclear. Sequencing was carried out using peripheral blood. The sequence came from a woman between 25 and 40 years old in a cohort sampled during active COVID-19. The CDR3 DNA sequence: TGTGCCAGCAGCTTACCGGCCCGAGGCACTGAAGCTTTCTTT. It encodes CASSLPARGTEAFF.